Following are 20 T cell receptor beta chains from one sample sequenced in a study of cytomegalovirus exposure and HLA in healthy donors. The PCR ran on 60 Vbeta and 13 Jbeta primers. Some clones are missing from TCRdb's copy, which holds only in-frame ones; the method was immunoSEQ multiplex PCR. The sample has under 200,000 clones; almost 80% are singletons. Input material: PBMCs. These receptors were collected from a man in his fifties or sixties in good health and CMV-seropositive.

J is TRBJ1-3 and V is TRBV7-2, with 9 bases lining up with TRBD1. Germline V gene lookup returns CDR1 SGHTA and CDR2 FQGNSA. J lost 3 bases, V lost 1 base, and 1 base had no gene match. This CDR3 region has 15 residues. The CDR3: CASSLGGQGGNTIYF. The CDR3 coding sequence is TGTGCCAGCAGCTTAGGGGGACAGGGTGGAAACACCATATATTTT.

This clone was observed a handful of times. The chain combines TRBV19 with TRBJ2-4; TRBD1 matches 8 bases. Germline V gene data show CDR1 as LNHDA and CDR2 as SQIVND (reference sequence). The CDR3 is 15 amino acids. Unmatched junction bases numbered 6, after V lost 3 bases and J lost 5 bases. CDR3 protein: CASSIPGTGQNIQYF. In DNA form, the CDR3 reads TGTGCCAGTAGTATCCCCGGGACAGGTCAAAACATTCAGTACTTC.

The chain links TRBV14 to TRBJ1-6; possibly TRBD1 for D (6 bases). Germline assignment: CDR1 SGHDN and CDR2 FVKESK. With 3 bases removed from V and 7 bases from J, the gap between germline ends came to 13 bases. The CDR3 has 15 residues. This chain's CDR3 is CASSQTTGFNSPLHF. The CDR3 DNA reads TGTGCCAGCAGCCAGACCACAGGGTTCAATTCACCCCTCCACTTT. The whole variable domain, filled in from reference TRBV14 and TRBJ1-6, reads EAGVTQFPSHSVIEKGQTVTLRCDPISGHDNLYWYRRVMGKEIKFLLHFVKESKQDESGMPNNRFLAERTGGTYSTLKVQPAELEDSGVYFCASSQTTGFNSPLHFGNGTRLTVT.

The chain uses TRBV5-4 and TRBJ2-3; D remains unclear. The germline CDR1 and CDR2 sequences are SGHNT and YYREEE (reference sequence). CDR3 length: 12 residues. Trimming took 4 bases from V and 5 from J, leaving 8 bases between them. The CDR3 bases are TGTGCCAGCAGCCCACGCAGAGATACGCAGTATTTT. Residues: CASSPRRDTQYF.

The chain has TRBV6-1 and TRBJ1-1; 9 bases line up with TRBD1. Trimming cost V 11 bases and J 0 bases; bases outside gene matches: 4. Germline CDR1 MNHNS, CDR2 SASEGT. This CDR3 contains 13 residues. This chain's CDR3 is CAGDRGMNTEAFF. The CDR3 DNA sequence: TGTGCCGGTGACAGGGGGATGAACACTGAAGCTTTCTTT.

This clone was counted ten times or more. This chain's CDR3 is CASSSPQGTDTQYF. For the CDR3, the DNA is TGTGCCAGCAGCTCCCCCCAGGGTACAGATACGCAGTATTTT. This chain links TRBV5-4 with TRBJ2-3; TRBD1 might be the D (5 bases). V was cut by 3 bases and J by 3 bases, with 11 bases left in between. CDR3 length equals 14 residues. The V gene's germline CDR1 is SGHNT and CDR2 YYREEE (reference sequence).

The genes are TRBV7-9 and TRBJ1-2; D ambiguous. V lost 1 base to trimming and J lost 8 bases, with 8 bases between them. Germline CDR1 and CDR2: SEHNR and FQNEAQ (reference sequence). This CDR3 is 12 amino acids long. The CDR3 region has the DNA TGTGCCAGCAGCTTAGATGCGGGGGGCTACACCTTC. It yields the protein CASSLDAGGYTF.

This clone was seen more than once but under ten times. CDR3 residues: CASRRQGAREKLFF. CDR3 sequence (DNA): TGCGCCAGCAGGCGACAGGGGGCGAGGGAAAAACTGTTTTTT. J is TRBJ1-4 and V is TRBV4-1, with 10 bases lining up with TRBD1. This CDR3 comprises 14 residues. CDR1 is MGHRA, CDR2 YSYEKL, per germline. V lost 6 bases to trimming and J lost 8 bases; unmatched junction nucleotides: 6.

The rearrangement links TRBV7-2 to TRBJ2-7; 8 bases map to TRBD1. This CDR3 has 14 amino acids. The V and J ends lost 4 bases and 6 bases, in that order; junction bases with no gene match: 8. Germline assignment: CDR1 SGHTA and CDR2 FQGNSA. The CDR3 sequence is CASSSGTGLGEQYF. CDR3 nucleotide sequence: TGTGCCAGCAGCTCCGGGACAGGACTCGGCGAGCAGTACTTC.

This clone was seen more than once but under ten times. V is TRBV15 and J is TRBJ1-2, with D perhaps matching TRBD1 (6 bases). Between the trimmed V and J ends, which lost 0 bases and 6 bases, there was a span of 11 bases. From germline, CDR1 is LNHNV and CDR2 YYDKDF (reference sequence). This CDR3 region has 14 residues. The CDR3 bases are TGTGCCACCAGCAGAGATAGACAGGCTCATGGCTACACCTTC. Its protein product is CATSRDRQAHGYTF.

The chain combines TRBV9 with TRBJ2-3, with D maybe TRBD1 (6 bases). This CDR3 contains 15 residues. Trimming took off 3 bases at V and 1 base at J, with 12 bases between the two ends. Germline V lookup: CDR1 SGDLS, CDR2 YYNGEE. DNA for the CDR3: TGTGCCAGCAGCGAAGGGGGATTCGGCACAGATACGCAGTATTTT. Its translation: CASSEGGFGTDTQYF.

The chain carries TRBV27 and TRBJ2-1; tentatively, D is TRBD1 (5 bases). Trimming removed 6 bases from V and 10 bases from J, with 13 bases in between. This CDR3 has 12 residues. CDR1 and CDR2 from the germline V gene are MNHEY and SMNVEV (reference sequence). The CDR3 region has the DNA TGTGCCAGCAGCTCCCAGGGATCCGAGCAGTTCTTC. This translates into CASSSQGSEQFF.

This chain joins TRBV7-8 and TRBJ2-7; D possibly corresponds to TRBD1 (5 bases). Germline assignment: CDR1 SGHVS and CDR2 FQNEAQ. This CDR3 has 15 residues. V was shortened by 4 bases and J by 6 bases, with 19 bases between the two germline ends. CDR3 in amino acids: CASSSHRQGLGEQYF. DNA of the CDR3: TGTGCCAGCAGCTCCCATAGGCAGGGTCTGGGCGAGCAGTACTTC.

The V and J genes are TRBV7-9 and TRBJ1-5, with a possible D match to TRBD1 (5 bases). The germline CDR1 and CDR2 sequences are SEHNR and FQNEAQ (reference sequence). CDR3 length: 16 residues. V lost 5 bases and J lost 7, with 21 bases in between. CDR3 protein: CASSDRNIGGDQPQHF. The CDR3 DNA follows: TGTGCCAGCAGCGACAGAAACATCGGGGGGGACCAGCCCCAGCATTTT.

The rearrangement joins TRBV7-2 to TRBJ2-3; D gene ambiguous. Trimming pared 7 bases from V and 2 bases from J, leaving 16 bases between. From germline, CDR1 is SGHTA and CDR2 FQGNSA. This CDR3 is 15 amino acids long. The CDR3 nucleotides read TGTGCCAGCACGCTGGCCGAATGGTACACAGATACGCAGTATTTT. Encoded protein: CASTLAEWYTDTQYF.

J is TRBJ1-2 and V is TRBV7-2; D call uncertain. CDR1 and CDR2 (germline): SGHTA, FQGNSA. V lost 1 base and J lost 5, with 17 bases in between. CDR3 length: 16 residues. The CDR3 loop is CASSLVTYPPGYGYTF. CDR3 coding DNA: TGTGCCAGCAGCTTAGTGACCTACCCGCCAGGTTATGGCTACACCTTC.

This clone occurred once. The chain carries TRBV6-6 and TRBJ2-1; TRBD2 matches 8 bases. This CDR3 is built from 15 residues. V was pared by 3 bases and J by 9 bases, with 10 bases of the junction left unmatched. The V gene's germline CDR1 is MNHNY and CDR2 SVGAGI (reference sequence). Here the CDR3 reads CASSYYSGGRGEQFF. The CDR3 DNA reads TGTGCCAGCAGTTATTATTCGGGGGGGCGGGGTGAGCAGTTCTTC.

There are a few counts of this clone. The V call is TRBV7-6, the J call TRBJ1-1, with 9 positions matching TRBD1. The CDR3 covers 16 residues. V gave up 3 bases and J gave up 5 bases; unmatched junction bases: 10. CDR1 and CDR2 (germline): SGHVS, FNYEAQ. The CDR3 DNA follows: TGTGCCAGCAGCTTGGGGAGTCCCGGGACAGGGACTGAAGCTTTCTTT. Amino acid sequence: CASSLGSPGTGTEAFF.

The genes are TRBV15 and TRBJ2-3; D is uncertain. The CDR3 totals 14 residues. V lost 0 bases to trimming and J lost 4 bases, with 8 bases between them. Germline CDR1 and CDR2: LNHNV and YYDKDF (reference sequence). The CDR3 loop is CATSRDRPADTQYF. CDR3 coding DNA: TGTGCCACCAGCAGAGATCGTCCCGCAGATACGCAGTATTTT.

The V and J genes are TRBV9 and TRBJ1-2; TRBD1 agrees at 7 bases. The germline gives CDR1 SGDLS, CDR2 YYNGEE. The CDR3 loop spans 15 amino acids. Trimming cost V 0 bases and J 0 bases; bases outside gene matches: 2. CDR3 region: CASSVVGQANYGYTF. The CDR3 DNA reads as TGTGCCAGCAGCGTAGTAGGACAGGCTAACTATGGCTACACCTTC. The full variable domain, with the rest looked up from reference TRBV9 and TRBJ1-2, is DSGVTQTPKHLITATGQRVTLRCSPRSGDLSVYWYQQSLDQGLQFLIQYYNGEERAKGNILERFSAQQFPDLHSELNLSSLELGDSALYFCASSVVGQANYGYTFGSGTRLTVV.